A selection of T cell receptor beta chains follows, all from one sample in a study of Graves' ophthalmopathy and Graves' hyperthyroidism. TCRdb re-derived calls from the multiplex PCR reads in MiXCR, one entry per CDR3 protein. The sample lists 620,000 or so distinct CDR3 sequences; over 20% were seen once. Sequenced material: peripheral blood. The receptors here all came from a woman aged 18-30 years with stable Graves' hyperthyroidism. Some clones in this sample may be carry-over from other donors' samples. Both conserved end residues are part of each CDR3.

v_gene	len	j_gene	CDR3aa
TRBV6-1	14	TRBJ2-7	CASGGDKSSYEQYF
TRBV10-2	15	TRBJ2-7	CASSELVASGGEQYF
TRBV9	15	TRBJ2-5	CASSVASSGGETQYF
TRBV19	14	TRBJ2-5	CASSQDSGQETQYF
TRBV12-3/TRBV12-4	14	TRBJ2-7	CASSSPGHRDEQYF
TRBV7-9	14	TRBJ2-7	CASSLGVLKYEQYF
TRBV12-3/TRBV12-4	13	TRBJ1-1	CASSFVTSGEAFF
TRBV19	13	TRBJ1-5	CAASGTGVSPQHF
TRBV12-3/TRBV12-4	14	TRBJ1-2	CASSLGLNFYGYTF
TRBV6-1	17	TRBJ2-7	CASSEEVVRGRPYEQYF
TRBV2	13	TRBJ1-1	CASRDRLGTEAFF
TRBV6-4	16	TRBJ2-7	CASSDSPRTVSYEQYF
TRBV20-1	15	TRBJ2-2	CSARTSGVNTGELFF